The 26 T cell receptor beta chains listed next were all sequenced from one sample in a study of PD-L1 blockade in urothelial cancer. Clones were sequenced by immunoSEQ multiplex PCR, and TCRdb holds only the in-frame ones, with some missing. The sample includes tens of thousands of clones, 90% to 95% of them seen just once. This sample comprised PBMCs, obtained around atezolizumab (anti-PD-L1) treatment. These receptor sequences come from a man between 60 and 70 years old with urothelial cancer.

The chain carries TRBV9 and TRBJ2-5; TRBD1 is a possible D gene (6 bases). Germline CDR1 and CDR2: SGDLS and YYNGEE. The V and J ends lost 0 bases and 2 bases respectively, with 8 bases between them. The CDR3 sequence is 14 residues long. The CDR3 spells CASSVGDNQETQYF. Here the CDR3 DNA reads TGTGCCAGCAGCGTAGGGGACAATCAAGAGACCCAGTACTTC.

This chain links TRBV5-1 with TRBJ2-7; weak D call: TRBD1 (5 bases). Trimming removed 4 bases from V and 6 bases from J, with 11 bases in between. Germline assignment: CDR1 SGHRS and CDR2 YFSETQ. The CDR3 spans 12 residues. CDR3 coding DNA: TGCGCCAGCAGCCTATACGACAGCGAGCAGTACTTC. Amino acids: CASSLYDSEQYF.

The chain couples TRBV7-3 to TRBJ1-1, with D possibly TRBD1 on 5 matching bases. Germline CDR1 SGHTA, CDR2 FQGTGA. Trimming left V 1 base short and J 5 bases short, with 23 bases between. The CDR3 has 18 residues. The CDR3 loop reads CASSLRPQGGAAQTEAFF. CDR3 bases: TGTGCCAGCAGCTTAAGACCTCAGGGCGGTGCGGCCCAAACTGAAGCTTTCTTT.

J is TRBJ2-3 and V is TRBV7-3, with a weak D call TRBD1 (6 bases). The CDR3 consists of 15 residues. CDR1 is SGHTA, CDR2 FQGTGA, per germline. V was trimmed by 2 bases and J by 0 bases, leaving 9 bases between them. The CDR3 region is CASSLGGRSTDTQYF. Written as DNA, the CDR3 is TGTGCCAGCAGCTTAGGGGGCCGGAGCACAGATACGCAGTATTTT.

The chain uses TRBV9 and TRBJ1-2; 9 bases are shared with TRBD1. V was clipped by 4 bases and J by 8 bases; unmatched bases: 12. The CDR3 runs to 15 residues. Germline V gene data show CDR1 as SGDLS and CDR2 as YYNGEE. Here the CDR3 DNA reads TGTGCCAGCAGCCCATACAAGGGACAGGGAGAGGGCTACACCTTC. Protein: CASSPYKGQGEGYTF.

This chain connects TRBV7-2 to TRBJ2-3; TRBD1 is a possible D gene (5 bases). This CDR3 contains 15 residues. Looked up from germline, CDR1 is SGHTA and CDR2 is FQGNSA. V gave up 2 bases and J gave up 6 bases, with 15 bases separating them. CDR3 nucleotides: TGTGCCAGCAGCTTAATAGGGGCTTTAGGGGATACGCAGTATTTT. Its translation is CASSLIGALGDTQYF.

The chain joins TRBV5-1 to TRBJ2-7; no firm D call. Germline CDR1 is SGHRS and CDR2 is YFSETQ. The CDR3 extends over 15 amino acids. Trimming left V 5 bases short and J 2 bases short, with 17 bases between. The CDR3 reads CASRPGLGRTYEQYF. CDR3 DNA sequence: TGCGCCAGCAGACCTGGCCTAGGCCGGACCTACGAGCAGTACTTC.

This chain joins TRBV28 and TRBJ2-7, with 8 bases fitting TRBD1. The CDR3 consists of 15 residues. J gave up 6 bases and V 5 bases, and 12 bases lay outside the gene matches. Germline-derived CDR1 and CDR2 are MDHEN and SYDVKM. The CDR3 nucleotides are TGTGCCAGCAGTGATCCGTCAGGGGGCTTAGGCGAGCAGTACTTC. This translates into CASSDPSGGLGEQYF.

The chain joins TRBV5-8 to TRBJ2-7; a possible D gene is TRBD1 (5 bases). The CDR3 loop spans 14 amino acids. Germline assignment: CDR1 SGHTS and CDR2 YDEGEE. The V gene lost 9 bases and the J gene lost 0 bases, with 16 bases spanning the gap. This CDR3 reads CANKKGRASYEQYF. The CDR3 nucleotides read TGTGCCAATAAAAAGGGCAGGGCCTCCTACGAGCAGTACTTC.

CDR3 bases: TGTGCCAGCAGTGATGGGGTAGCGGGAAGGGGTGATGAGCAGTTCTTC. Protein sequence: CASSDGVAGRGDEQFF. The J gene is TRBJ2-1, the V gene TRBV6-1; 8 positions match TRBD2. V lost 3 bases and J lost 8; bases outside the gene matches: 12. Per germline, CDR1 MNHNS and CDR2 SASEGT. The CDR3 is 16 amino acids.

CDR3 DNA: TGTGCCAGCAGCGTAGGAGGGGGCGATTATGGCTACACCTTC. Its translation is CASSVGGGDYGYTF. The genes are TRBV9 and TRBJ1-2; 7 bases fit TRBD1. The V segment lost 0 bases and the J segment 5 bases; nucleotides outside the gene matches: 4. From germline, CDR1 is SGDLS and CDR2 YYNGEE. This CDR3 contains 14 residues.

The rearrangement links TRBV9 to TRBJ2-2; D is unclear. The CDR3 length is 13 residues. Germline lookup yields CDR1 SGDLS and CDR2 YYNGEE. Trimming removed 5 bases at V and 2 bases at J, with 7 bases between. Written as DNA, the CDR3 is TGTGCCAGCAGTCTACCTAACACCGGGGAGCTGTTTTTT. This codes for CASSLPNTGELFF. Filled out from reference TRBV9 and TRBJ2-2, the complete variable domain reads DSGVTQTPKHLITATGQRVTLRCSPRSGDLSVYWYQQSLDQGLQFLIQYYNGEERAKGNILERFSAQQFPDLHSELNLSSLELGDSALYFCASSLPNTGELFFGEGSRLTVL.

The chain couples TRBV6-6 to TRBJ2-1; 9 bases align to TRBD2. Trimming cost V 8 bases and J 8 bases; bases outside gene matches: 13. The germline CDR1 and CDR2 sequences are MNHNY and SVGAGI (reference sequence). The CDR3 covers 15 residues. CDR3 coding DNA: TGTGCCAGCTCTCTTAGCGGGAGTCTTAGGGATGAGCAGTTCTTC. Protein: CASSLSGSLRDEQFF.

The rearrangement uses TRBV28 and TRBJ1-5, with 9 bases aligning to TRBD1. CDR3 length: 13 amino acids. Germline CDR1 and CDR2: MDHEN and SYDVKM. V lost 6 bases to trimming and J lost 7 bases; unmatched junction nucleotides: 4. The CDR3 sequence: CASRQGAEQPQHF. The CDR3 DNA is TGTGCCAGCAGACAGGGGGCAGAACAGCCCCAGCATTTT.

The V gene is TRBV14, the J gene TRBJ2-3, with 11 bases lining up with TRBD2. With V trimmed by 2 bases and J by 5 bases, 6 bases remained unmatched. CDR1 SGHDN and CDR2 FVKESK come from the germline V gene. This CDR3 spans 16 amino acids. CDR3 bases: TGTGCCAGCAGCCAAAGATTAGCGGGGGGGCGAGATACGCAGTATTTT. Translation gives CASSQRLAGGRDTQYF.

The chain recombines TRBV5-1 with TRBJ2-5, with a tentative D call TRBD1 (6 bases). This CDR3 contains 14 residues. Germline-derived CDR1 and CDR2 are SGHRS and YFSETQ. Trimming removed 1 base from V and 0 bases from J, with 7 bases in between. The CDR3 here is CASSLQGYQETQYF. The CDR3 bases are TGCGCCAGCAGCTTGCAGGGGTACCAAGAGACCCAGTACTTC.

The chain recombines TRBV19 with TRBJ2-1; 8 bases align to TRBD1. Germline-derived CDR1 and CDR2 are LNHDA and SQIVND (reference sequence). V was pared by 5 bases and J by 6 bases, with 0 bases of the junction left unmatched. The CDR3 length is 12 residues. The CDR3 loop reads CASSDRGNEQFF. Here the CDR3 DNA reads TGTGCCAGTAGTGACAGGGGCAATGAGCAGTTCTTC.

V gene TRBV30 combines with J gene TRBJ2-1; no clear D gene. V was shortened by 0 bases and J by 2 bases, with 8 bases between the two germline ends. CDR3 length: 14 amino acids. Germline V lookup: CDR1 GTSNPN, CDR2 SVGIG (reference sequence). CDR3 region: CAWSVLRPYNEQFF. CDR3 coding DNA: TGTGCCTGGAGTGTATTGCGTCCCTACAATGAGCAGTTCTTC. The full variable domain, its missing parts supplied by reference TRBV30 and TRBJ2-1, is SQTIHQWPATLVQPVGSPLSLECTVEGTSNPNLYWYRQAAGRGLQLLFYSVGIGQISSEVPQNLSASRPQDRQFILSSKKLLLSDSGFYLCAWSVLRPYNEQFFGPGTRLTVL.

The genes are TRBV6-5 and TRBJ2-5; the D gene is possibly TRBD2 (5 bases). CDR3 length: 15 residues. V lost 6 bases and J lost 0, with 14 bases in between. Germline V gene data show CDR1 as MNHEY and CDR2 as SVGAGI. The DNA of the CDR3 is TGTGCCAGCAGACCAACACTAGGTAACCAAGAGACCCAGTACTTC. Translated: CASRPTLGNQETQYF.

The chain recombines TRBV7-9 with TRBJ2-1; D call uncertain. Trimming took 2 bases from V and 7 from J, leaving 6 bases between them. The CDR3 runs to 12 residues. The germline gives CDR1 SEHNR, CDR2 FQNEAQ (reference sequence). The CDR3 DNA reads as TGTGCCAGCAGCTTAAGCTCGAATGAGCAGTTCTTC. It yields the protein CASSLSSNEQFF.

V and J are TRBV5-4 and TRBJ2-1, with D perhaps TRBD1 (5 bases). This CDR3 spans 14 amino acids. V dropped 4 bases and J dropped 10 bases, with 18 bases sitting between them. The germline V gene has CDR1 SGHNT and CDR2 YYREEE (reference sequence). The CDR3 region has the DNA TGTGCCAGCAGCGACAAGGGGCAGTCCTGGGAGCAGTTCTTC. Encoded protein: CASSDKGQSWEQFF.

This chain uses TRBV7-2 with TRBJ2-3; 13 positions match TRBD2. The V gene end was trimmed by 4 bases and the J gene end by 3 bases; junction bases not matched to a gene: 4. The CDR3 runs to 16 residues. CDR1 and CDR2 from the germline V gene are SGHTA and FQGNSA. Here the CDR3 DNA reads TGTGCCAGCAGCTCCCGGACTAGCGGGGGTACAGATACGCAGTATTTT. Translated: CASSSRTSGGTDTQYF.

This chain connects TRBV6-1 to TRBJ1-2, with D perhaps matching TRBD1 (5 bases). The V gene's germline CDR1 is MNHNS and CDR2 SASEGT. The CDR3 has 14 amino acids. V lost 6 bases to trimming and J lost 0 bases, with 11 bases between them. This CDR3 reads CASSLGAANYGYTF. CDR3 bases: TGTGCCAGCAGCCTAGGGGCTGCTAACTATGGCTACACCTTC.

V is TRBV18 and J is TRBJ2-1, with D hard to call. Germline V gene lookup returns CDR1 KGHSH and CDR2 LQKENI. V was shortened by 4 bases and J by 1 base, with 11 bases between the two germline ends. The CDR3 has 15 residues. CDR3 region: CASSQVSISYNEQFF. CDR3 bases: TGTGCCAGCTCACAGGTTAGCATTTCCTACAATGAGCAGTTCTTC.

The chain combines TRBV28 with TRBJ2-5; 9 bases align to TRBD1. Germline values: CDR1 MDHEN, CDR2 SYDVKM. The V and J ends lost 6 bases and 5 bases, in that order; junction bases with no gene match: 7. The CDR3 contains 14 residues. CDR3 nucleotide sequence: TGTGCCAGCAGGTCGGGACAGGGTGGGGAGACCCAGTACTTC. It is translated as CASRSGQGGETQYF.

V and J are TRBV21-1 and TRBJ2-1; TRBD2, the table's D call, was not compared with the DNA. TRBV21-1 is described as a pseudogene. The CDR3 spans 16 residues. The CDR3 nucleotides read TGTGCCAGCAGCAAAACACCGGGACTCGGCTACAATGAGCAGTTCTTC. Translated, it gives CASSKTPGLGYNEQFF.